The TCR beta chain described here comes from a study of breast tumors, draining lymph nodes, adjacent tissues. Study-level results: Tumors had less TCR diversity than lymph nodes, more than nontumor tissue.

In TCRdb, the multiplex PCR reads were re-called with MiXCR into one record per CDR3 protein. This sample has about 270,000 distinct CDR3 sequences, with around 30% found just once. Samples came from axillary lymph nodes draining the breast cancer. V lost 3 bases to trimming and J lost 7 bases; unmatched junction nucleotides: 5. Germline V gives CDR1 ENHRY, CDR2 SYGVKD. The CDR3 spans 14 residues. As concerns this clonotype: Its antigen is undetermined.

This sequence was found in a female donor with breast cancer. Some clones in this sample may be carry-over from other donors' samples. Sequenced input: axillary lymph node tissue. The chain links TRBV10-3 to TRBJ2-2, with TRBD2 identical over 7 bases. The CDR3 bases are TGTGCCATCAGTGACGGGGGGAGGCACGGGGAGCTGTTTTTT. Encoded protein: CAISDGGRHGELFF.